What follows are 17 T cell receptor beta chains derived from one specimen sequenced in a study of STAT5B mutations in CD4+ large granular lymphocyte leukemia. Profiled with immunoSEQ multiplex PCR; TCRdb holds only in-frame clones, not every one. Among 30,000 to 40,000 clones listed, less than 70% were seen once. The sequenced sample consisted of CD4+ T cells from blood buffy coats. All receptors come from a human donor in good health.

The chain is built from TRBV5-1 and TRBJ1-4; possible D gene TRBD1, 6 bases. The CDR3 is 14 residues long. Trimming pared 0 bases from V and 8 bases from J, leaving 11 bases between. In germline, CDR1 is SGHRS, CDR2 YFSETQ. This chain's CDR3 is CASSLAGTFEKLFF. The CDR3 nucleotides are TGCGCCAGCAGCTTGGCCGGGACATTCGAAAAACTGTTTTTT.

The V gene is TRBV19, the J gene TRBJ2-3; D is possibly TRBD2 (6 bases). V was trimmed by 6 bases and J by 4 bases, leaving 14 bases between them. The CDR3 spans 14 residues. Germline CDR1 reads LNHDA; CDR2 reads SQIVND (reference sequence). The DNA for the CDR3 is TGTGCCAGTAGGGGCCCCGGGGGTCCAGATACGCAGTATTTT. Its protein product is CASRGPGGPDTQYF.

The chain couples TRBV4-2 to TRBJ2-2; no reliable D call. Trimming shortened V by 0 bases and J by 6 bases, and 8 bases separated the two germline ends. CDR1 and CDR2 from the germline V gene are LGHNA and YNFKEQ. This CDR3 spans 14 amino acids. The CDR3 region is CASSQEGRPGELFF. The CDR3 DNA reads TGTGCCAGCAGCCAAGAGGGCCGGCCCGGGGAGCTGTTTTTT.

A few counts support this clone. The chain recombines TRBV27 with TRBJ1-1, with D hard to call. Per germline, CDR1 MNHEY and CDR2 SMNVEV (reference sequence). Trimming cost V 2 bases and J 0 bases, with 4 bases left between them. This CDR3 comprises 13 residues. CDR3 protein: CASSLTVNTEAFF. In nucleotides, the CDR3 is TGTGCCAGCAGTTTAACGGTGAACACTGAAGCTTTCTTT.

This chain connects TRBV19 to TRBJ2-7; D could derive from TRBD1 or TRBD2 (6 bases each). Germline V gives CDR1 LNHDA, CDR2 SQIVND (reference sequence). Trimming took off 5 bases at V and 1 base at J, with 15 bases between the two ends. The CDR3 has 15 residues. The DNA of the CDR3 is TGTGCCAGTAGTCTCCGGGGGCTAATATCCTACGAGCAGTACTTC. Its protein product is CASSLRGLISYEQYF.

The chain recombines TRBV30 with TRBJ2-3; 8 nucleotides align to TRBD2. Germline lookup yields CDR1 GTSNPN and CDR2 SVGIG (reference sequence). V dropped 0 bases and J dropped 4; count of bases not matched to a gene: 6. The CDR3 extends over 15 amino acids. The CDR3 here is CAWSVLGGAADTQYF. The CDR3 coding sequence is TGTGCCTGGAGTGTACTCGGGGGGGCAGCAGATACGCAGTATTTT.

The rearrangement joins TRBV14 to TRBJ1-1; maybe TRBD1 (6 bases). The V and J ends lost 4 bases and 4 bases respectively, with 10 bases between them. The CDR3 has 13 amino acids. CDR1 is SGHDN, CDR2 FVKESK, per germline. The CDR3, as DNA: TGTGCCAGCAGCCCCTCAGGGGCCACTGAAGCTTTCTTT. Protein product: CASSPSGATEAFF.

V usage is TRBV5-3 and J usage is TRBJ2-3, with D perhaps TRBD1 (5 bases). TRBV5-3 is treated as an ORF (open reading frame) with a function not yet certain. The CDR3 runs 16 residues. V was clipped by 0 bases and J by 0 bases, with 11 bases between them. The CDR3 region has the DNA TGTGCCAGAAGCTTGGGTAGGGGTCCTAGCACAGATACGCAGTATTTT. Its protein product is CARSLGRGPSTDTQYF.

There are a few counts of this clone. The chain carries TRBV30 and TRBJ1-3; D remains unclear. V dropped 4 bases and J dropped 0 bases, with 10 bases sitting between them. The V gene's germline CDR1 is GTSNPN and CDR2 SVGIG (reference sequence). The CDR3 length is 14 residues. In DNA form, the CDR3 reads TGTGCCTGGAACCAGGTCAACTCTGGAAACACCATATATTTT. Encoded protein: CAWNQVNSGNTIYF.

This clone has a handful of counts. The rearrangement links TRBV30 to TRBJ1-6; D is possibly TRBD1 (5 bases). V lost 0 bases to trimming and J lost 7 bases, with 13 bases between them. CDR1 and CDR2 (germline): GTSNPN, SVGIG (reference sequence). The CDR3 covers 15 residues. The CDR3 protein is CAWSVLGGANSPLHF. CDR3 nucleotide sequence: TGTGCCTGGAGTGTACTCGGAGGGGCCAATTCACCCCTCCACTTT.

V and J are TRBV6-6 and TRBJ1-4, with D possibly matching TRBD1 (5 bases). V lost 5 bases, J lost 13 bases, and 17 bases lay in between. This CDR3 contains 13 residues. CDR1 is MNHNY and CDR2 is SVGAGI in the germline V gene (reference sequence). CDR3 nucleotides: TGTGCCAGCAGTGCCACTAGGGGCGTGCGACTGTTTTTT. The encoded protein is CASSATRGVRLFF.

This rearrangement joins TRBV7-9 to TRBJ1-1; possibly TRBD1 for D (5 bases). CDR1 and CDR2 from the germline V gene are SEHNR and FQNEAQ (reference sequence). Trimming removed 7 bases at V and 1 base at J, with 13 bases between. The CDR3 runs to 14 residues. The DNA of the CDR3 is TGTGCCAGCACCTCTGAGGGGCGGAACACTGAAGCTTTCTTT. Translating it yields CASTSEGRNTEAFF.

V usage is TRBV4-3 and J usage is TRBJ1-3, with D possibly matching TRBD1 (5 bases). With 2 bases removed from V and 2 bases from J, the gap between germline ends came to 10 bases. Germline V gene lookup returns CDR1 LGHNA and CDR2 YSLEER. The CDR3 runs 15 residues. The CDR3 sequence: CASSQTTVAGNTIYF. For the CDR3, the DNA is TGCGCCAGCAGCCAAACGACAGTGGCTGGAAACACCATATATTTT.

The V call is TRBV27, the J call TRBJ2-7, with TRBD1 matching over 9 bases. Looked up from germline, CDR1 is MNHEY and CDR2 is SMNVEV (reference sequence). The J segment lost 4 bases and the V segment lost 8 bases, leaving 9 bases of the junction unmatched. The CDR3 is 14 amino acids. Here the CDR3 reads CASRRTGAYYEQYF. The CDR3 DNA is TGTGCCAGCCGCAGGACAGGGGCTTATTACGAGCAGTACTTC.

The chain is built from TRBV5-3 and TRBJ1-4, with 8 bases matching TRBD1. TRBV5-3 is an open reading frame whose function is uncertain. V was clipped by 6 bases and J by 6 bases; unmatched bases: 13. The CDR3 loop spans 16 amino acids. CDR3: CARNESFGTGYEKLFF. The CDR3 DNA reads as TGTGCCAGAAACGAATCTTTTGGGACAGGCTATGAAAAACTGTTTTTT.

The rearrangement uses TRBV7-9 and TRBJ1-4, with TRBD1 matching 8 bases. Losses at the gene ends were 5 bases for V and 7 bases for J; bases not matched to a gene: 9. Germline lookup yields CDR1 SEHNR and CDR2 FQNEAQ (reference sequence). There are 15 residues in the CDR3. As DNA, the CDR3 is TGTGCCAGCAGCCTGCGACAGGGGATGGGTGAAAAACTGTTTTTT. It encodes CASSLRQGMGEKLFF.

This clone was found once. The genes are TRBV11-2 and TRBJ2-7; D tentatively reads TRBD1 or TRBD2 (5 bases each). Germline loops: CDR1 SGHAT, CDR2 FQNNGV. There are 18 residues in the CDR3. Trimming pared 1 base from V and 0 bases from J, leaving 19 bases between. The CDR3 spells CASSLGLWGRRSSYEQYF. The DNA of the CDR3 is TGTGCCAGCAGCTTAGGGCTTTGGGGACGGAGGAGCTCCTACGAGCAGTACTTC.